One T cell receptor (beta chain) is described in this entry. The antigen remains undetermined. This specimen comes from a study of shared clonotypes between healthy human individuals. Trimming removed 6 bases from V and 3 bases from J, with 16 bases in between. Germline CDR1 is MDHEN and CDR2 is SYDVKM. This CDR3 has 15 residues. Study-wide points: The authors sampled blood alone, and tissue repertoires likely differ. Rarefaction showed that sequencing of sorted subsets was incomplete (despite large depth). Naive subsets generally had larger estimated richness than memory subsets.

Profiled with immunoSEQ multiplex PCR; TCRdb holds only in-frame clones, not every one. The data show fewer than 2.5 million clones, with 80% to 95% seen just once and about 0.34% held by the top ten. The receptor was derived from a man aged 18 to 35 in good health. Some clones in this sample may be carry-over from other donors' samples. This chain joins TRBV28 and TRBJ2-3, with D possibly being TRBD2 (6 bases). The sample was naive CD4+ T cells from PBMCs. Subset denoted: CD45RA+ positively selected. CDR3 sequence (DNA): TGTGCCAGCAGCCAGGCGAAGGGGAGGACAGATACGCAGTATTTT. Encoded protein: CASSQAKGRTDTQYF.